This T cell receptor beta chain is from a study of T cell responses to AZD1222 COVID-19 vaccine. Study as a whole: Whether given at about 4 or about 12 weeks, second doses were pooled. Study results and limitations: Dominant CD4 TCR responses targeted spike regions 160-218 and 743-854. Just 5 to 7 people given AZD1222 tested seropositive at baseline. Females outnumbered males among donors, who were mostly white British; clonal diversity was possibly underestimated.

Comment on this clone: The antigen remains undetermined.

V lost 3 bases and J lost 0; bases outside the gene matches: 7. Germline V gives CDR1 LNHDA, CDR2 SQIVND (reference sequence). This CDR3 region has 17 residues. The method was immunoSEQ multiplex PCR; TCRdb's version includes in-frame clones alone and lacks a portion of them. The sample holds tens of thousands of clones, more than 90% seen once. This sequence was found in an adult in good health. This chain connects TRBV19 to TRBJ1-5; TRBD1 agrees at 8 bases. This specimen consisted of peripheral blood, obtained on day 0 of AZD1222 vaccination. For the CDR3, the DNA is TGTGCCAGTAGTATTACCCAGGGGGCGTTTAGCAATCAGCCCCAGCATTTT. This gives the protein CASSITQGAFSNQPQHF. The full variable domain, in which reference TRBV19 and TRBJ1-5 provide the parts outside the CDR3, is DGGITQSPKYLFRKEGQNVTLSCEQNLNHDAMYWYRQDPGQGLRLIYYSQIVNDFQKGDIAEGYSVSREKKESFPLTVTSAQKNPTAFYLCASSITQGAFSNQPQHFGDGTRLSIL.